What follows describes a single TCR beta chain. TCRdb's table, derived via immunoSEQ multiplex PCR, lists solely in-frame clones and lacks some. The sample consists of nearly 200,000 clones, 91% of them appearing once. V shed 1 base and J shed 7 bases, with 8 bases lying between them. The CDR3 consists of 13 residues. This sample is part of a study of control samples from healthy donors and cancer patients. Material for sequencing was blood. The rearrangement links TRBV12-3 or TRBV12-4 to TRBJ2-1, with TRBD2 as a possible D gene (5 bases). The TCR comes from a man aged 25 to 40 in good health. CDR3 DNA sequence: TGTGCCAGCAGTTTAGTAGGGAGAAATGAGCAGTTCTTC. This gives the protein CASSLVGRNEQFF.